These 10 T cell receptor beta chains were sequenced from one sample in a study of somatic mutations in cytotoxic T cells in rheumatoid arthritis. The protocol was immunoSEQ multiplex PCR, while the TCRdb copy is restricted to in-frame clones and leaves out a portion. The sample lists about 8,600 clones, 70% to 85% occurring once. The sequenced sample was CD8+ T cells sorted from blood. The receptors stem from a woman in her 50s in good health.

The CDR3 loop is CASSQSGGPGNEQFF. The CDR3 DNA reads TGTGCCAGCAGCCAGTCCGGGGGGCCCGGCAATGAGCAGTTCTTC. J is TRBJ2-1 and V is TRBV4-2; maybe TRBD2 (7 bases). Germline lookup yields CDR1 LGHNA and CDR2 YNFKEQ. Trimming cost V 3 bases and J 6 bases, with 15 bases left between them. This CDR3 has 15 amino acids.

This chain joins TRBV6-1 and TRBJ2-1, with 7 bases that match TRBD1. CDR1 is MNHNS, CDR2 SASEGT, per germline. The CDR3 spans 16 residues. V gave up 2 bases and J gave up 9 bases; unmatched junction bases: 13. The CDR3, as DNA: TGTGCCAGCAGTGAACCGACAGGGACCCTTCGGAGTGAGCAGTTCTTC. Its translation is CASSEPTGTLRSEQFF.

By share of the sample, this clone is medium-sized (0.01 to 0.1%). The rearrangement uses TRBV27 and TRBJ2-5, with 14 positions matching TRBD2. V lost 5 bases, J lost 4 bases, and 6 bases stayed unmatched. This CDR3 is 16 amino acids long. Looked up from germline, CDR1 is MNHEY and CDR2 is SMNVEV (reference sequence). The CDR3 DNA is TGTGCCAGCAGTCTACGACTAGCGGGGGGGCGAGAGACCCAGTACTTC. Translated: CASSLRLAGGRETQYF.

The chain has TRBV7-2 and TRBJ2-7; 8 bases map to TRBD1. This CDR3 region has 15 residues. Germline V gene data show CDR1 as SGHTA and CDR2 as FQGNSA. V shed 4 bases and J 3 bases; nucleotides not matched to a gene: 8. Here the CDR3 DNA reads TGTGCCAGCAGCTCTGCCCCAGGGGGCGGCTACGAGCAGTACTTC. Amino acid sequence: CASSSAPGGGYEQYF. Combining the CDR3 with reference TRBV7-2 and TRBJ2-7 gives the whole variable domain GAGVSQSPSNKVTEKGKDVELRCDPISGHTALYWYRQSLGQGLEFLIYFQGNSAPDKSGLPSDRFSAERTGGSVSTLTIQRTQQEDSAVYLCASSSAPGGGYEQYFGPGTRLTVT.

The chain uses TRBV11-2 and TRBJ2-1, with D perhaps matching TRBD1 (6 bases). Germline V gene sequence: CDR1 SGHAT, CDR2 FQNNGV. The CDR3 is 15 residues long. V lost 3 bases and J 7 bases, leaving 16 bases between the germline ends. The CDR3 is CASSFSPGVKNEQFF. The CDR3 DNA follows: TGTGCCAGCAGCTTTTCGCCAGGGGTAAAGAATGAGCAGTTCTTC.

CDR3 region: CASSESRVDYGYTF. The CDR3 coding sequence is TGCGCCAGCAGTGAGTCCAGGGTCGACTATGGCTACACCTTC. The chain links TRBV10-2 to TRBJ1-2, with D possibly being TRBD1 (5 bases). The germline V gene has CDR1 WSHSY and CDR2 SAAADI. The CDR3 sequence is 14 residues long. V lost 0 bases, J lost 3 bases, and 8 bases lay in between.

The DNA of the CDR3 is TGTGCCAGCAGCTTGGGGACAGGGTTCGAAAAACTGTTTTTT. Translation gives CASSLGTGFEKLFF. This rearrangement joins TRBV5-6 to TRBJ1-4, with 8 bases identical to TRBD1. J lost 8 bases, V lost 0 bases, and 3 bases had no gene match. This CDR3 region has 14 residues. Germline assignment: CDR1 SGHDT and CDR2 YYEEEE.

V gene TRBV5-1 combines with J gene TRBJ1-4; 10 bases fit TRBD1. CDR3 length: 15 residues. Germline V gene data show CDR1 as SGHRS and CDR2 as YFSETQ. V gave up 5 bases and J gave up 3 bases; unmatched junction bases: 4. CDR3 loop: CASRTGGSANEKLFF. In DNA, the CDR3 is TGCGCCAGCAGGACAGGGGGCTCGGCTAATGAAAAACTGTTTTTT.

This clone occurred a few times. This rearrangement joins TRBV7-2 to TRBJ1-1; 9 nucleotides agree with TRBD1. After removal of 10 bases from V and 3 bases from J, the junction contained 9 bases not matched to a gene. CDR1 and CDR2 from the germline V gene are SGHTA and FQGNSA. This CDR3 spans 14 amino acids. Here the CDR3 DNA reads TGTGCCACAACTCCGGGACAGGGTTACACTGAAGCTTTCTTT. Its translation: CATTPGQGYTEAFF.

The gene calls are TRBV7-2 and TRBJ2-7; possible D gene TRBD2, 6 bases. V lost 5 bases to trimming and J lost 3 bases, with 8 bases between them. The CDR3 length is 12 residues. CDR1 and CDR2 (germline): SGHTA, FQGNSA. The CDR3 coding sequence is TGTGCCAGCAGCAGACTAGGCTACGAGCAGTACTTC. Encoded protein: CASSRLGYEQYF.